The 11 T cell receptor beta chains listed next were all sequenced from one sample in a study of cytomegalovirus exposure and HLA in healthy donors. The primer mix had 60 Vbeta and 13 Jbeta primers. Sequenced by immunoSEQ multiplex PCR; TCRdb stores in-frame clones only, minus some. The sample includes 130,000 to 150,000 clones, 78% seen only once; the top ten take 2.5% to 3%. Sequencing used PBMCs. These receptors were collected from a female donor in good health and CMV-seronegative.

The table lists this clone with a few counts. The V gene is TRBV4-2, the J gene TRBJ2-7; 8 bases align to TRBD2. V dropped 0 bases and J dropped 3; count of bases not matched to a gene: 16. Germline V gives CDR1 LGHNA, CDR2 YNFKEQ. This CDR3 is built from 19 residues. The CDR3 reads CASSQDHGGGAGGRYEQYF. DNA of the CDR3: TGTGCCAGCAGCCAAGATCATGGGGGCGGCGCGGGGGGCCGCTACGAGCAGTACTTC.

The genes are TRBV19 and TRBJ1-1; the D is unclear. V lost 5 bases and J lost 5, with 18 bases in between. This CDR3 is 15 amino acids long. CDR1 LNHDA and CDR2 SQIVND come from the germline V gene (reference sequence). CDR3 DNA: TGTGCCAGTAGTCCCCCCACCGGGTTTAGGACTGAAGCTTTCTTT. As protein: CASSPPTGFRTEAFF.

The chain is built from TRBV7-9 and TRBJ2-7; TRBD1 agrees at 12 bases. Germline V lookup: CDR1 SEHNR, CDR2 FQNEAQ (reference sequence). The CDR3 sequence is 16 residues long. With V trimmed by 3 bases and J by 6 bases, 9 bases remained unmatched. The CDR3 DNA sequence: TGTGCCAGCAGCTTGGGGACCGGGACAGGGGGCGGCGAGCAGTACTTC. Translation gives CASSLGTGTGGGEQYF.

The chain employs TRBV6-1 and TRBJ1-1, with D unclear. Germline values: CDR1 MNHNS, CDR2 SASEGT. This CDR3 has 15 amino acids. V dropped 3 bases and J dropped 2 bases, with 13 bases sitting between them. The CDR3 DNA follows: TGTGCCAGCAGTGACCGACGGAGTCTCAACACTGAAGCTTTCTTT. This encodes CASSDRRSLNTEAFF.

The V call is TRBV28, the J call TRBJ2-2; tentative D call: TRBD2 (5 bases). The CDR3 length is 15 residues. Germline CDR1 reads MDHEN; CDR2 reads SYDVKM. The V end was cut by 2 bases, the J end by 0 bases, with 7 bases between. CDR3 nucleotide sequence: TGTGCCAGCAGTTTAGCGGGTTCGAACACCGGGGAGCTGTTTTTT. Translated: CASSLAGSNTGELFF.

V is TRBV5-6 and J is TRBJ2-1, with D perhaps TRBD1 (6 bases). The CDR3 extends over 15 amino acids. Germline V gives CDR1 SGHDT, CDR2 YYEEEE. V lost 3 bases to trimming and J lost 2 bases, with 12 bases between them. CDR3 sequence reads: CASSYSDRPYNEQFF. In DNA form, the CDR3 reads TGTGCCAGCAGCTACTCGGACAGACCCTACAATGAGCAGTTCTTC.

The rearrangement joins TRBV30 to TRBJ1-1; possibly TRBD1 for D (5 bases). V was cut by 3 bases and J by 11 bases, with 13 bases left in between. Germline-derived CDR1 and CDR2 are GTSNPN and SVGIG (reference sequence). The CDR3 runs to 11 residues. CDR3 bases: TGTGCCTGGAGCCCCCCCCCAGGGGCTTTCTTT. Amino acid sequence: CAWSPPPGAFF. Based on the CDR3 plus reference TRBV30 and TRBJ1-1, the full variable domain is SQTIHQWPATLVQPVGSPLSLECTVEGTSNPNLYWYRQAAGRGLQLLFYSVGIGQISSEVPQNLSASRPQDRQFILSSKKLLLSDSGFYLCAWSPPPGAFFGQGTRLTVV.

The table lists this clone with a count of one. This sequence joins TRBV5-1 and TRBJ2-1; 10 bases agree with TRBD1. The V segment lost 4 bases and the J segment 7 bases; nucleotides outside the gene matches: 14. Germline V gene sequence: CDR1 SGHRS, CDR2 YFSETQ. The CDR3 has 17 residues. In DNA, the CDR3 is TGCGCCAGCAGCCCTATTTCCGGGACAGGGGTTAGAAATGAGCAGTTCTTC. Translated, it gives CASSPISGTGVRNEQFF.

This clone has only one observation. J is TRBJ2-5 and V is TRBV28; 7 bases fit TRBD2. From germline, CDR1 is MDHEN and CDR2 SYDVKM. Trimming at V came to 9 bases and at J to 1 base, leaving 2 bases not matched to a gene. The CDR3 has 12 amino acids. Here the CDR3 DNA reads TGTGCCAGTCGGACTAGCCAAGAGACCCAGTACTTC. Translated, it gives CASRTSQETQYF.

V is TRBV15 and J is TRBJ2-7, with a weak D call TRBD2 (6 bases). Trimming left V 3 bases short and J 2 bases short, with 11 bases between. The germline CDR1 and CDR2 sequences are LNHNV and YYDKDF (reference sequence). There are 14 residues in the CDR3. In DNA form, the CDR3 reads TGTGCCACCAGCAGGCGCACGGGGGCCTACGAGCAGTACTTC. This translates into CATSRRTGAYEQYF.

The rearrangement uses TRBV5-4 and TRBJ2-3; 7 nucleotides line up with TRBD1. The CDR3 sequence is 14 residues long. Trimming took 4 bases from V and 4 from J; bases not matched to a gene: 6. CDR1 SGHNT and CDR2 YYREEE come from the germline V gene (reference sequence). The CDR3 spells CASSPGQDPDTQYF. The CDR3 nucleotides read TGTGCCAGCAGCCCCGGACAGGATCCAGATACGCAGTATTTT.